The sequence of this TCR beta chain was determined in a study of shared clonotypes between healthy human individuals. About the study: Researchers assigned three CD4 naive, three CD4 memory, two CD8 naive and one CD8 memory plate to each donor.

CDR3 length: 15 residues. V was pared by 3 bases and J by 9 bases, with 13 bases of the junction left unmatched. From germline, CDR1 is SQVTM and CDR2 ANQGSEA. Positively selected for CCR7, the CD45RO-negative cells used as naive CD8 cells excluded terminally differentiated effector memory CD45RA+ cells. Sequenced by immunoSEQ multiplex PCR; TCRdb stores in-frame clones only, minus some. Among around 1,900,000 clones listed, 93% were seen once. This rearrangement joins TRBV29-1 to TRBJ2-1, with 8 bases lining up with TRBD1. The sample was naive CD8+ T cells from PBMCs. The TCR comes from a young man in good health. Some clones in this sample may be carry-over from other donors' samples. CDR3: CSVEGLQGGTGEQFF. The CDR3 DNA sequence: TGCAGCGTTGAGGGATTACAGGGCGGGACAGGTGAGCAGTTCTTC.